This T cell receptor beta chain derives from a study of shared clonotypes between healthy human individuals. Background on the study: Per-donor plates numbered three CD4 naive, three CD4 memory, two CD8 naive and one CD8 memory.

In the source study's methods: ImmunoSEQ output lacked quality scores and full-length reads, limiting matched filtering. The data were produced by immunoSEQ multiplex PCR, yet TCRdb's version contains in-frame clones alone and is incomplete. V and J calls and clone size are as listed in that table; D and trimming were resolved from the DNA. The table has roughly 760,000 clones, about 74% seen once. Every donor was a Caucasian adult from Nashville, Tennessee. Naive CD4+ cells were CD45RA-selected; the remaining cells were memory. Trimming at V came to 2 bases and at J to 5 bases, leaving 12 bases not matched to a gene. There are 18 residues in the CDR3. Germline CDR1 KGHSH, CDR2 LQKENI.

The sequence was obtained from a woman under 40 in good health. The sample consisted of memory CD4+ T cells sorted from blood. Regarding subset: CD45RA-negative fraction. The gene calls are TRBV18 and TRBJ2-1; 10 bases fit TRBD2. CDR3 sequence: CASSPKYNSGRVNNEQFF. The CDR3 DNA follows: TGTGCCAGCTCACCAAAATACAACAGCGGGAGGGTGAACAATGAGCAGTTCTTC.